This T cell receptor beta chain was retrieved from a study of beta chain features in type 1 diabetes. Study findings and constraints: With patients and controls alike, PCR might favor shorter templates to an equal degree.

A word on this clone: The antigen is not known.

The investigators reverse transcribed all of the isolated RNA, so they sequenced expressed TCRB transcripts. Sequencing used immunoSEQ multiplex PCR; TCRdb keeps in-frame clones, though not all of them. Of under 250,000 clones listed, around a quarter are singletons. CDR3 size: 12 residues. V lost 3 bases, J lost 8 bases, and 8 bases lay in between. Per germline, CDR1 SEHNR and CDR2 FQNEAQ (reference sequence). This chain connects TRBV7-9 to TRBJ2-1, with a possible D match to TRBD1 (6 bases). This TCR was sampled from a man aged 25-40 years in good health. Sequencing input: central memory CD4+ T cells from blood. The CDR3 sequence is CASSFTGYEQFF. CDR3 coding DNA: TGTGCCAGCAGCTTTACAGGGTATGAGCAGTTCTTC.